A selection of T cell receptor beta chains follows, all from one sample in a study of regulatory T cells in long-lasting Graves disease. MiXCR, run by TCRdb on the multiplex PCR reads, gives a single entry per CDR3 protein. The table has approximately 350,000 distinct CDR3 sequences, 12% seen once. These sequences were also reported in another study, on T cells in Graves' hyperthyroidism and ophthalmopathy.

The sequencing here drew on peripheral blood mononuclear cells (PBMCs), taken at new diagnosis, from a patient treated with antithyroid drugs. These receptors all stem from a woman younger than 30 with Graves disease. CDR3s include the opening cysteine and the closing phenylalanine or tryptophan. A D gene is named only where the DNA matches it firmly. The size entry is marked missing in some rows and otherwise reads once, few, many or a size class.

abundance: once
j_gene: TRBJ1-1
v_gene: TRBV25-1
d_gene: .
CDR3aa: CASSDFPFPGVFF
CDR3nt: TGTGCCAGCAGTGATTTCCCTTTCCCCGGGGTTTTCTTT

abundance: .
j_gene: TRBJ1-2
v_gene: TRBV7-9
d_gene: .
CDR3aa: CASSLPNNYGYTF
CDR3nt: TGTGCCAGCAGCTTGCCTAATAACTATGGCTACACCTTC

abundance: many
j_gene: TRBJ1-1
v_gene: TRBV10-3
d_gene: .
CDR3aa: CAISGGGARNTEAFF
CDR3nt: TGTGCCATCAGTGGGGGGGGGGCGCGGAACACTGAAGCTTTCTTT

abundance: .
j_gene: TRBJ2-1
v_gene: TRBV5-4
d_gene: TRBD2
CDR3aa: CASSLVRGGPNEQFF
CDR3nt: TGTGCCAGCAGCTTGGTTCGGGGGGGCCCCAATGAGCAGTTCTTC

abundance: .
j_gene: TRBJ2-1
v_gene: TRBV6-2/TRBV6-3
d_gene: .
CDR3aa: CASSPGKKQFF
CDR3nt: TGTGCCAGCAGCCCAGGCAAAAAGCAGTTCTTC

abundance: few
j_gene: TRBJ2-2
v_gene: TRBV19
d_gene: .
CDR3aa: CASSSRPFGANTGELFF
CDR3nt: TGTGCCAGTAGTTCGAGACCATTCGGAGCGAACACCGGGGAGCTGTTTTTT

abundance: many
j_gene: TRBJ2-1
v_gene: TRBV30
d_gene: .
CDR3aa: CAWSRTSYNEQFF
CDR3nt: TGTGCCTGGAGTCGGACCTCCTACAATGAGCAGTTCTTC

abundance: many
j_gene: TRBJ2-1
v_gene: TRBV3-1
d_gene: .
CDR3aa: CASTWGGYYNEQFF
CDR3nt: TGTGCCAGCACGTGGGGTGGGTACTACAATGAGCAGTTCTTC

abundance: many
j_gene: TRBJ2-3
v_gene: TRBV6-5
d_gene: TRBD2
CDR3aa: CASSYVRRGTSTDTQYF
CDR3nt: TGTGCCAGCAGTTACGTTAGGCGGGGGACTAGCACAGATACGCAGTATTTT

abundance: .
j_gene: TRBJ2-7
v_gene: TRBV13
d_gene: TRBD2
CDR3aa: CASSPGLAEQYF
CDR3nt: TGTGCCAGCAGCCCAGGACTAGCCGAGCAGTACTTC

abundance: many
j_gene: TRBJ1-1
v_gene: TRBV24-1
d_gene: TRBD1
CDR3aa: CATSAARQGQTEAFF
CDR3nt: TGTGCCACCAGTGCCGCGAGACAGGGACAGACTGAAGCTTTCTTT

abundance: .
j_gene: TRBJ2-3
v_gene: TRBV19
d_gene: TRBD1
CDR3aa: CASSATGAGDTQYF
CDR3nt: TGTGCCAGTAGTGCGACAGGGGCTGGGGATACGCAGTATTTT

abundance: many
j_gene: TRBJ1-5
v_gene: TRBV12-3/TRBV12-4
d_gene: .
CDR3aa: CASSSTGLDGQPQHF
CDR3nt: TGTGCCAGCAGTTCGACGGGTCTGGACGGTCAGCCCCAGCATTTT

abundance: many
j_gene: TRBJ1-5
v_gene: TRBV2
d_gene: .
CDR3aa: CASRGETQPQHF
CDR3nt: TGTGCCAGCAGAGGAGAGACCCAGCCCCAGCATTTT

abundance: .
j_gene: TRBJ2-1
v_gene: TRBV19
d_gene: .
CDR3aa: CASSRGLSSYNEQFF
CDR3nt: TGTGCCAGTAGTAGGGGGCTTAGCTCCTACAATGAGCAGTTCTTC

abundance: .
j_gene: TRBJ1-5
v_gene: TRBV20-1
d_gene: .
CDR3aa: CSAREAGPGPQHF
CDR3nt: TGCAGTGCTAGAGAGGCAGGCCCGGGTCCCCAGCATTTT

abundance: many
j_gene: TRBJ1-4
v_gene: TRBV15
d_gene: .
CDR3aa: CATSQGRSGSVLDNEKLFF
CDR3nt: TGTGCCACCAGCCAAGGGCGGTCGGGTTCTGTTTTGGATAATGAAAAACTGTTTTTT

abundance: few
j_gene: TRBJ1-4
v_gene: TRBV7-2
d_gene: TRBD1
CDR3aa: CASSLEGTGAEKLFF
CDR3nt: TGTGCCAGCAGCTTAGAAGGGACAGGAGCAGAAAAACTGTTTTTT

abundance: many
j_gene: TRBJ1-2
v_gene: TRBV20-1
d_gene: .
CDR3aa: CSASPTQEINYGYTF
CDR3nt: TGCAGTGCTAGCCCCACCCAAGAAATTAACTATGGCTACACCTTC

abundance: many
j_gene: TRBJ2-3
v_gene: TRBV20-1
d_gene: TRBD2
CDR3aa: CSARVAGGSTDTQYF
CDR3nt: TGCAGTGCTAGAGTGGCGGGAGGTAGCACAGATACGCAGTATTTT

abundance: .
j_gene: TRBJ2-2
v_gene: TRBV20-1
d_gene: TRBD1
CDR3aa: CSATERQGAAGELFF
CDR3nt: TGCAGTGCGACCGAGCGACAGGGGGCGGCCGGGGAGCTGTTTTTT

abundance: many
j_gene: TRBJ1-6
v_gene: TRBV4-1
d_gene: .
CDR3aa: CASSQSPLPLHF
CDR3nt: TGCGCCAGCAGCCAAAGCCCCTTGCCCCTCCACTTT

abundance: many
j_gene: TRBJ1-2
v_gene: TRBV12-3/TRBV12-4
d_gene: TRBD1
CDR3aa: CASSSGATGDYGYTF
CDR3nt: TGTGCCAGCAGTTCCGGGGCCACAGGGGACTATGGCTACACCTTC

abundance: many
j_gene: TRBJ2-1
v_gene: TRBV20-1
d_gene: TRBD2
CDR3aa: CSARDGGRSYNEQFF
CDR3nt: TGCAGTGCTAGAGATGGCGGGAGATCCTACAATGAGCAGTTCTTC

abundance: many
j_gene: TRBJ1-5
v_gene: TRBV6-1
d_gene: TRBD1
CDR3aa: CASRNRQGRNQPQHF
CDR3nt: TGTGCCAGCAGAAACCGACAGGGGAGGAATCAGCCCCAGCATTTT

abundance: many
j_gene: TRBJ1-2
v_gene: TRBV29-1
d_gene: .
CDR3aa: CSADSPNYGYTF
CDR3nt: TGCAGCGCCGATAGTCCGAACTATGGCTACACCTTC

abundance: many
j_gene: TRBJ1-1
v_gene: TRBV2
d_gene: .
CDR3aa: CASTSAPDRVNTEAFF
CDR3nt: TGTGCCAGCACCTCAGCCCCGGACAGAGTGAACACTGAAGCTTTCTTT

abundance: many
j_gene: TRBJ2-3
v_gene: TRBV5-1
d_gene: .
CDR3aa: CASSLGWDWITDTQYF
CDR3nt: TGCGCCAGCAGCTTGGGGTGGGACTGGATAACAGATACGCAGTATTTT

abundance: many
j_gene: TRBJ2-1
v_gene: TRBV12-3/TRBV12-4
d_gene: TRBD1
CDR3aa: CASSSHRGRNGNEQFF
CDR3nt: TGTGCCAGCAGTTCGCACAGGGGGCGTAACGGCAATGAGCAGTTCTTC

abundance: many
j_gene: TRBJ1-5
v_gene: TRBV27
d_gene: .
CDR3aa: CASSLSGSNQPQHF
CDR3nt: TGTGCCAGCAGTTTATCCGGTAGCAATCAGCCCCAGCATTTT

abundance: few
j_gene: TRBJ1-2
v_gene: TRBV20-1
d_gene: TRBD1
CDR3aa: CSVPTGGINYGYTF
CDR3nt: TGCAGTGTTCCGACAGGGGGGATCAACTATGGCTACACCTTC

abundance: many
j_gene: TRBJ1-5
v_gene: TRBV6-5
d_gene: TRBD1
CDR3aa: CASSSGQGVFNQPQHF
CDR3nt: TGTGCCAGCAGTTCCGGACAGGGGGTATTCAATCAGCCCCAGCATTTT

abundance: .
j_gene: TRBJ2-7
v_gene: TRBV20-1
d_gene: .
CDR3aa: CSATPHRDLRVQYF
CDR3nt: TGCAGTGCTACCCCCCACAGGGACCTACGAGTGCAGTACTTC

abundance: many
j_gene: TRBJ2-5
v_gene: TRBV7-9
d_gene: .
CDR3aa: CASTSREGSETQYF
CDR3nt: TGTGCCAGCACCTCTCGTGAAGGGTCGGAGACCCAGTACTTC

abundance: many
j_gene: TRBJ2-3
v_gene: TRBV29-1
d_gene: TRBD1
CDR3aa: CSAVPGQRNADTQYF
CDR3nt: TGCAGTGCAGTCCCGGGACAGAGGAATGCAGATACGCAGTATTTT

abundance: many
j_gene: TRBJ2-1
v_gene: TRBV12-3/TRBV12-4
d_gene: TRBD2
CDR3aa: CASSGGVSYNEQFF
CDR3nt: TGTGCCAGCAGCGGGGGGGTGTCCTACAATGAGCAGTTCTTC

abundance: many
j_gene: TRBJ2-5
v_gene: TRBV27
d_gene: TRBD2
CDR3aa: CASSLGLAGGPFQETQYF
CDR3nt: TGTGCCAGCAGTTTAGGACTAGCGGGAGGGCCTTTCCAAGAGACCCAGTACTTC

abundance: many
j_gene: TRBJ2-1
v_gene: TRBV12-3/TRBV12-4
d_gene: .
CDR3aa: CASRAGAHHANEQFF
CDR3nt: TGTGCCAGCAGGGCGGGGGCCCACCACGCCAATGAGCAGTTCTTC

abundance: many
j_gene: TRBJ2-2
v_gene: TRBV3-1
d_gene: .
CDR3aa: CASSQGPDPTGELFF
CDR3nt: TGTGCCAGCAGCCAAGGTCCGGACCCCACCGGGGAGCTGTTTTTT

abundance: many
j_gene: TRBJ1-1
v_gene: TRBV20-1
d_gene: TRBD1
CDR3aa: CSARRQGMNTEAFF
CDR3nt: TGCAGTGCTCGGAGACAGGGGATGAACACTGAAGCTTTCTTT

abundance: few
j_gene: TRBJ1-5
v_gene: TRBV12-3/TRBV12-4
d_gene: .
CDR3aa: CASRRREDQPQHF
CDR3nt: TGTGCCAGCAGACGGAGGGAGGATCAGCCCCAGCATTTT

abundance: many
j_gene: TRBJ1-6
v_gene: TRBV6-2/TRBV6-3
d_gene: TRBD1
CDR3aa: CASRTPGQGGPLHF
CDR3nt: TGTGCCAGCAGAACGCCGGGACAGGGTGGACCCCTCCACTTT

abundance: many
j_gene: TRBJ2-5
v_gene: TRBV2
d_gene: TRBD1
CDR3aa: CASRDDRGQETQYF
CDR3nt: TGTGCCAGCAGAGATGACAGGGGCCAAGAGACCCAGTACTTC

abundance: many
j_gene: TRBJ2-7
v_gene: TRBV2
d_gene: TRBD2
CDR3aa: CASSGTYTGLAGGPRPYEQYF
CDR3nt: TGTGCCAGCAGTGGGACATATACTGGACTAGCGGGAGGGCCTAGGCCCTACGAGCAGTACTTC

abundance: many
j_gene: TRBJ1-1
v_gene: TRBV2
d_gene: .
CDR3aa: CASTPGTNTEAFF
CDR3nt: TGTGCCAGCACGCCAGGAACGAACACTGAAGCTTTCTTT

abundance: .
j_gene: TRBJ1-2
v_gene: TRBV6-5
d_gene: .
CDR3aa: CASSYRGTGYGYTF
CDR3nt: TGTGCCAGCAGTTACAGGGGGACGGGCTATGGCTACACCTTC

abundance: many
j_gene: TRBJ2-7
v_gene: TRBV20-1
d_gene: .
CDR3aa: CSAPRDFSYEQYF
CDR3nt: TGCAGTGCCCCCCGGGACTTTTCCTACGAGCAGTACTTC

abundance: few
j_gene: TRBJ2-1
v_gene: TRBV20-1
d_gene: .
CDR3aa: CSARRQGWLGNEQFF
CDR3nt: TGCAGTGCTAGGCGCCAGGGCTGGTTAGGCAATGAGCAGTTCTTC

abundance: many
j_gene: TRBJ2-5
v_gene: TRBV12-3/TRBV12-4
d_gene: .
CDR3aa: CASSRRAGAKETQYF
CDR3nt: TGTGCCAGCAGTCGAAGGGCGGGGGCTAAAGAGACCCAGTACTTC

abundance: many
j_gene: TRBJ2-1
v_gene: TRBV27
d_gene: .
CDR3aa: CASSRGNTNNEQFF
CDR3nt: TGTGCCAGCAGCCGGGGGAACACAAACAATGAGCAGTTCTTC

abundance: many
j_gene: TRBJ1-1
v_gene: TRBV20-1
d_gene: TRBD1
CDR3aa: CSARSPTGGISEAFF
CDR3nt: TGCAGTGCTAGGTCCCCGACAGGGGGTATTTCTGAAGCTTTCTTT

abundance: .
j_gene: TRBJ1-1
v_gene: TRBV11-2
d_gene: .
CDR3aa: CASSYRSGGEAFF
CDR3nt: TGTGCCAGCAGTTATAGAAGCGGGGGAGAAGCTTTCTTT

abundance: .
j_gene: TRBJ2-5
v_gene: TRBV4-2
d_gene: TRBD2
CDR3aa: CASSQDSGTSGGVSVAQYF
CDR3nt: TGTGCCAGCAGCCAAGATTCCGGGACTAGCGGGGGGGTCAGTGTGGCCCAGTACTTC